The 7 T cell receptor beta chains below all came from one sample that was sequenced in a study of blood T cell repertoires in COVID-19. Some clones are missing from TCRdb's copy, which holds only in-frame ones; the method was immunoSEQ multiplex PCR. The sample records roughly 78,000 clones, roughly nine tenths being singletons. The sample comprised peripheral blood. These receptors came from a woman between 55 and 75 years old with acute or convalescent COVID-19.

The rearrangement links TRBV10-1 to TRBJ1-2, with D tentatively TRBD1 (6 bases). Trimming removed 8 bases from V and 5 bases from J, with 12 bases in between. This CDR3 is 12 amino acids long. Germline V lookup: CDR1 WNHNN, CDR2 SYGVQD (reference sequence). The chain's CDR3 is CASETGLYGYTF. The CDR3 DNA reads TGCGCCAGCGAGACAGGTCTTTATGGCTACACCTTC.

CDR3 DNA sequence: TGTGCCAGCAGCTCGACAGGCTCCTACGAGCAGTACTTC. Translated: CASSSTGSYEQYF. This chain links TRBV7-9 with TRBJ2-7, with a tentative D call TRBD1 (6 bases). The CDR3 loop spans 13 amino acids. The V end was cut by 4 bases, the J end by 0 bases, with 7 bases between. CDR1 is SEHNR, CDR2 FQNEAQ, per germline (reference sequence).

V usage is TRBV7-2 and J usage is TRBJ1-5, with TRBD1 matching over 9 bases. CDR3 size: 15 residues. The V gene's germline CDR1 is SGHTA and CDR2 FQGNSA. Trimming at V came to 5 bases and at J to 2 bases, leaving 4 bases not matched to a gene. The CDR3 protein is CASSRDRVGNQPQHF. CDR3 nucleotide sequence: TGTGCCAGCAGCCGGGACAGGGTGGGCAATCAGCCCCAGCATTTT.

V usage is TRBV7-2 and J usage is TRBJ2-1; D may be TRBD2 (6 bases). V lost 0 bases and J lost 8, with 14 bases in between. This CDR3 is 15 amino acids long. Germline V CDR1 and CDR2: SGHTA, FQGNSA. CDR3 amino acids: CASSLAPGESDEQFF. CDR3 DNA: TGTGCCAGCAGCTTAGCCCCGGGAGAGAGCGATGAGCAGTTCTTC. The full variable domain, with the rest looked up from reference TRBV7-2 and TRBJ2-1, is GAGVSQSPSNKVTEKGKDVELRCDPISGHTALYWYRQSLGQGLEFLIYFQGNSAPDKSGLPSDRFSAERTGGSVSTLTIQRTQQEDSAVYLCASSLAPGESDEQFFGPGTRLTVL.

The rearrangement uses TRBV9 and TRBJ2-3; no clear D gene. Germline loops: CDR1 SGDLS, CDR2 YYNGEE. Trimming shortened V by 0 bases and J by 2 bases, and 4 bases separated the two germline ends. This CDR3 has 13 amino acids. The CDR3 spells CASSVAHTDTQYF. The CDR3 region has the DNA TGTGCCAGCAGCGTAGCCCACACAGATACGCAGTATTTT.

The V gene is TRBV7-2, the J gene TRBJ1-4; TRBD1 is a possible D gene (5 bases). The V end lost 0 bases, the J end lost 4 bases, and 12 bases lay between the germline ends. This CDR3 spans 16 amino acids. Germline lookup yields CDR1 SGHTA and CDR2 FQGNSA. Here the CDR3 DNA reads TGTGCCAGCAGCTTAGCCTCTCAGGGTGGTAATGAAAAACTGTTTTTT. Its protein product is CASSLASQGGNEKLFF.

This chain links TRBV24-1 with TRBJ2-7, with 7 positions matching TRBD2. J lost 2 bases, V lost 6 bases, and 6 bases had no gene match. The CDR3 is 14 amino acids. The V gene's germline CDR1 is KGHDR and CDR2 SFDVKD. The chain's CDR3 is CATSLSGKTYEQYF. DNA for the CDR3: TGTGCCACCAGTCTGAGCGGGAAAACCTACGAGCAGTACTTC.